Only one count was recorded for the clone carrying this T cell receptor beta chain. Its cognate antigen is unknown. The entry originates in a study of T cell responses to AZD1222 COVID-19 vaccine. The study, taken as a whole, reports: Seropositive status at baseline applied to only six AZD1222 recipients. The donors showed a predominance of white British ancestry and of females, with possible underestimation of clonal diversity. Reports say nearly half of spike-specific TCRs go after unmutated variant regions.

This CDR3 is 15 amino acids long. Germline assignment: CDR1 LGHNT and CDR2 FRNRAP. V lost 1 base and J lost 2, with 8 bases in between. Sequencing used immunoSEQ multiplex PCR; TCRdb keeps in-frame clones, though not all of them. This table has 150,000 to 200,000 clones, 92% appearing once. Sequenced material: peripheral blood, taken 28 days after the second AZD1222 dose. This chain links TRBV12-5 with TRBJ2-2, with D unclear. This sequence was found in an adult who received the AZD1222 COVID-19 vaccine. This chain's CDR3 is CASGLAASNTGELFF. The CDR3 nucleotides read TGTGCTAGTGGTTTGGCGGCCAGTAACACCGGGGAGCTGTTTTTT.